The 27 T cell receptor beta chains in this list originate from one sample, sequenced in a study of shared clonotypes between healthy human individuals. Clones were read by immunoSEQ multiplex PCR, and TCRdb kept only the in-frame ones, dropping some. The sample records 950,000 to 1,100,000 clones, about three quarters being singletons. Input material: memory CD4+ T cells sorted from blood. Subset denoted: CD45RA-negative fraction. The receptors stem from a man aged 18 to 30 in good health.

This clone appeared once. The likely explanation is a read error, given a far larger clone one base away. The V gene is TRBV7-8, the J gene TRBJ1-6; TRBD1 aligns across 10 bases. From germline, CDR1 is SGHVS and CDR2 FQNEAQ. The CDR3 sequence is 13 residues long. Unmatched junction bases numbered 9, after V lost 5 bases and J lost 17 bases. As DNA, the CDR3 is TGTGCCAGCAGCACTGGACAGGGGGACCGCTTCCACTTT. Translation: CASSTGQGDRFHF.

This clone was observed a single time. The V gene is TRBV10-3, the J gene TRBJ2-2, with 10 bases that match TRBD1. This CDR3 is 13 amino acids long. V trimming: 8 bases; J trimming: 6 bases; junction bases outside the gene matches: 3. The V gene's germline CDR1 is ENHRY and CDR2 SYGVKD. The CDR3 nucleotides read TGTGCCATCGGGGGACAGGGGCCCGGGGAGCTGTTTTTT. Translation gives CAIGGQGPGELFF.

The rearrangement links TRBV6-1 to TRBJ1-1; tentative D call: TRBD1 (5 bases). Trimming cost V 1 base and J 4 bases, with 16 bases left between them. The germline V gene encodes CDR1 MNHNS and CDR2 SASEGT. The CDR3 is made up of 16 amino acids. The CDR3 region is CASSEVGVSGPTEAFF. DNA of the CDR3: TGTGCCAGCAGTGAAGTAGGGGTTTCGGGTCCCACTGAAGCTTTCTTT.

CDR3 protein: CAWSLYGGYTF. The CDR3 coding sequence is TGTGCCTGGAGTTTATATGGAGGCTACACCTTC. The rearrangement joins TRBV30 to TRBJ1-2; unclear D gene. This CDR3 spans 11 amino acids. The germline V gene encodes CDR1 GTSNPN and CDR2 SVGIG (reference sequence). Deletions cut 2 bases from V and 8 bases from J, with 9 bases between. Full variable domain (outside the CDR3, taken from reference TRBV30 and TRBJ1-2): SQTIHQWPATLVQPVGSPLSLECTVEGTSNPNLYWYRQAAGRGLQLLFYSVGIGQISSEVPQNLSASRPQDRQFILSSKKLLLSDSGFYLCAWSLYGGYTFGSGTRLTVV.

Here the CDR3 DNA reads TGTGCTAGGTCTGTCGTACCGCCCCATGAGCAGTTCTTC. Its translation is CARSVVPPHEQFF. The gene calls are TRBV12-5 and TRBJ2-1; D gene unclear. The V end was cut by 9 bases, the J end by 8 bases, with 17 bases between. CDR1 and CDR2 from the germline V gene are LGHNT and FRNRAP. The length of the CDR3 is 13 residues.

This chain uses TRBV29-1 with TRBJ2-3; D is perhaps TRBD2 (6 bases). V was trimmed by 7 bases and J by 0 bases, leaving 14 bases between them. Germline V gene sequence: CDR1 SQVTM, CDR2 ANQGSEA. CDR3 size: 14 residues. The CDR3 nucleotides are TGCAGCGCCGATATGGGACTCAGCACAGATACGCAGTATTTT. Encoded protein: CSADMGLSTDTQYF.

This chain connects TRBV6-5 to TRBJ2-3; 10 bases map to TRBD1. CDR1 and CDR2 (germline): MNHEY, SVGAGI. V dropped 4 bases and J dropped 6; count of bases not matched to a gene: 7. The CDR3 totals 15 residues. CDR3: CASSSRQGAGDTQYF. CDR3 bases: TGTGCCAGCAGTTCCCGACAGGGGGCAGGGGATACGCAGTATTTT.

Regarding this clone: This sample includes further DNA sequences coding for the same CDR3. CDR3 coding DNA: TGCGCCAGCAGTGAGGGAGGGGGCGAAAAACTGTTTTTT. Translating it yields CASSEGGGEKLFF. The chain recombines TRBV10-2 with TRBJ1-4, with TRBD1 identical over 7 bases. Trimming removed 2 bases from V and 8 bases from J; junction bases left unmatched: 2. This CDR3 is built from 13 residues. Germline V gene data show CDR1 as WSHSY and CDR2 as SAAADI.

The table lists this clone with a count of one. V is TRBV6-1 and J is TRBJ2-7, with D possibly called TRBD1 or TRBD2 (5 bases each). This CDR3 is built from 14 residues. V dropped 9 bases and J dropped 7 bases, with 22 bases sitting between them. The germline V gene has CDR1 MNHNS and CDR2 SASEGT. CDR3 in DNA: TGTGCCAGTACCACGACCGGGACCCCGGGGGAGCAGTACTTC. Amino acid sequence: CASTTTGTPGEQYF.

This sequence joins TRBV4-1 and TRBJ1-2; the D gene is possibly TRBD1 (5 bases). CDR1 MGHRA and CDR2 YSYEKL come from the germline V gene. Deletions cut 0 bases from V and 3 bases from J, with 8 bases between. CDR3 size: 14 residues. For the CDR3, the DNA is TGCGCCAGCAGCCAAGACAGGGTGGACTATGGCTACACCTTC. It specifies CASSQDRVDYGYTF.

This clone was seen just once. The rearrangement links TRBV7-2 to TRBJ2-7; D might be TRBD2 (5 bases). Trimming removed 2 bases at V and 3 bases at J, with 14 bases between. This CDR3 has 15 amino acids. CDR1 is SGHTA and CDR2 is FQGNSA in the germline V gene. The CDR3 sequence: CASSLQASPIYEQYF. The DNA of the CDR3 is TGTGCCAGCAGCTTACAGGCTAGCCCGATCTACGAGCAGTACTTC.

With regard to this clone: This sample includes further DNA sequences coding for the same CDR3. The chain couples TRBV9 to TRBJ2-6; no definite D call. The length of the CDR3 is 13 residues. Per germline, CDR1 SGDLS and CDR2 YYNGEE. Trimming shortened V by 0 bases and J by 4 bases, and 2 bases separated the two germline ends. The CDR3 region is CASSVGGANVLTF. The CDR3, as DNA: TGTGCCAGCAGCGTAGGCGGGGCCAACGTCCTGACTTTC.

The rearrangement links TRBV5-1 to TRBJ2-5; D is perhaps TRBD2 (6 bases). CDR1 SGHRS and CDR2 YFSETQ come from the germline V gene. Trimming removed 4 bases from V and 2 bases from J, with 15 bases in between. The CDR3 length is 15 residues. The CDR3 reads CASSLLGGKQETQYF. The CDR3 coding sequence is TGCGCCAGCAGCCTGCTTGGGGGGAAACAAGAGACCCAGTACTTC.

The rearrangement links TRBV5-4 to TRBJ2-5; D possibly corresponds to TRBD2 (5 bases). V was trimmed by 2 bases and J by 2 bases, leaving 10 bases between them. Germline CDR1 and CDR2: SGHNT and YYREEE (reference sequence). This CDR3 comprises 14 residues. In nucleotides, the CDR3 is TGTGCCAGCAGCTTAAGCGGTGTGCAAGAGACCCAGTACTTC. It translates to CASSLSGVQETQYF.

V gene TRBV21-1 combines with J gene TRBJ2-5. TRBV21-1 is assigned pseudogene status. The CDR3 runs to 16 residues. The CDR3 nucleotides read TGTGCCAGCAGCAAAGAGGCGCCTAAGGCCCAAGAGACCCAGTACTTC. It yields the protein CASSKEAPKAQETQYF.

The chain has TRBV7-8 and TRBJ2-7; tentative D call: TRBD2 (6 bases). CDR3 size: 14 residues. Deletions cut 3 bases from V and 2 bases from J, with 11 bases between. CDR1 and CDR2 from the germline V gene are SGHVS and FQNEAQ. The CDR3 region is CASSLKEGPYEQYF. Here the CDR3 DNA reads TGTGCCAGCAGCTTGAAGGAGGGACCCTACGAGCAGTACTTC.

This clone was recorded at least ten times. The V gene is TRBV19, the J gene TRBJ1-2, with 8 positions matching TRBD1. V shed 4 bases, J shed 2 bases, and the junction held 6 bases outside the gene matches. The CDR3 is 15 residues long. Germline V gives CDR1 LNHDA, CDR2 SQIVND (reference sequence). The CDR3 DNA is TGTGCCAGTAGTAAACCCCAGGGGGCAAACTATGGCTACACCTTC. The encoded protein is CASSKPQGANYGYTF.

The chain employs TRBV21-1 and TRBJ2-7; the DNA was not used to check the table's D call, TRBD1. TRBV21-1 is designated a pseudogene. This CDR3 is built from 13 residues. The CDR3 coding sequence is TGTGCCAGCTCCGGGACAGGGGGCTCCGAGCAGTACTTC. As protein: CASSGTGGSEQYF.

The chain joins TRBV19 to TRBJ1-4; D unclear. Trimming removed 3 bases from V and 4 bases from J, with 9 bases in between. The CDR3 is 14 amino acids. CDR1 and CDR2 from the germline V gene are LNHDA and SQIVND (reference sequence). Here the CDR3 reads CASSMVTDNEKLFF. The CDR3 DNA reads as TGTGCCAGTAGTATGGTCACAGATAATGAAAAACTGTTTTTT.

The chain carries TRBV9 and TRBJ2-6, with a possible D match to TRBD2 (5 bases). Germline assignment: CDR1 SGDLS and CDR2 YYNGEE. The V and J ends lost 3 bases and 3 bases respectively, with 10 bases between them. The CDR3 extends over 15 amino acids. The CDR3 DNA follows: TGTGCCAGCAGCGCCGAGGGTGGTGGGGCCAACGTCCTGACTTTC. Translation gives CASSAEGGGANVLTF. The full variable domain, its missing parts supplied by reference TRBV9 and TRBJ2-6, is DSGVTQTPKHLITATGQRVTLRCSPRSGDLSVYWYQQSLDQGLQFLIQYYNGEERAKGNILERFSAQQFPDLHSELNLSSLELGDSALYFCASSAEGGGANVLTFGAGSRLTVL.

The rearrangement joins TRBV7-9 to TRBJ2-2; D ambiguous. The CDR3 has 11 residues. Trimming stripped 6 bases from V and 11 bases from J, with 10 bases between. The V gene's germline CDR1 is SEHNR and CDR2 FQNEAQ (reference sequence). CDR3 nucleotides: TGTGCCAGCAGTAATAAAGTAGAGCTGTTTTTT. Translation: CASSNKVELFF.

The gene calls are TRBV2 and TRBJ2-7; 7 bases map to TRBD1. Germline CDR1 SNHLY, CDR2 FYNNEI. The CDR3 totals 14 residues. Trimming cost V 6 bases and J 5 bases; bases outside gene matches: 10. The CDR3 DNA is TGTGCCAGCAGGGTCACAGGGGTGAGGGACGAGCAGTACTTC. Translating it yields CASRVTGVRDEQYF.

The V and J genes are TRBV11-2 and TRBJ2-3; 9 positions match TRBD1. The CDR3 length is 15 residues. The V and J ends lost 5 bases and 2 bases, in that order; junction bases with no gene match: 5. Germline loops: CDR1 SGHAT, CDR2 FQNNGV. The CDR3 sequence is CASSLRDRDTDTQYF. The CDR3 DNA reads TGTGCCAGCAGCCTCAGGGACAGGGACACAGATACGCAGTATTTT. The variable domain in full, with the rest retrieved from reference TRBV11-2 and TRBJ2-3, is EAGVAQSPRYKIIEKRQSVAFWCNPISGHATLYWYQQILGQGPKLLIQFQNNGVVDDSQLPKDRFSAERLKGVDSTLKIQPAKLEDSAVYLCASSLRDRDTDTQYFGPGTRLTVL.

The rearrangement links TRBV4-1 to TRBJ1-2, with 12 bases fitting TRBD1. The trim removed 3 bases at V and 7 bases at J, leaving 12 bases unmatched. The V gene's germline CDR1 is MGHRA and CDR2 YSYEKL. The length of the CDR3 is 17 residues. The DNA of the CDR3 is TGCGCCAGCAGCCATATGGGACAGGGGGCGCTTTTTGGTGGCTACACCTTC. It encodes CASSHMGQGALFGGYTF.

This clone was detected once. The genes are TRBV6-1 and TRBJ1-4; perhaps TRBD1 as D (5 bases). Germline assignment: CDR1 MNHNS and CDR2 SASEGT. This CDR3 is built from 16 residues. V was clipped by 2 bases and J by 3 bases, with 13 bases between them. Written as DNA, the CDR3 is TGTGCCAGCAGTGAACAGAACAGGTTGGCTAATGAAAAACTGTTTTTT. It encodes CASSEQNRLANEKLFF.

CDR3 region: CASSGNSPEAFF. CDR3 bases: TGTGCCAGCAGTGGGAACAGCCCTGAAGCTTTCTTT. The V call is TRBV6-1, the J call TRBJ1-1, with unresolved D. Trimming removed 4 bases from V and 6 bases from J, with 9 bases in between. Looked up from germline, CDR1 is MNHNS and CDR2 is SASEGT. The length of the CDR3 is 12 residues.

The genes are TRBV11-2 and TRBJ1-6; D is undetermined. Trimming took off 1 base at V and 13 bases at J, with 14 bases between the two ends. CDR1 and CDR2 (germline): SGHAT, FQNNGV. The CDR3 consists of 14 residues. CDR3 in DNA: TGTGCCAGCAGCTTAGGGTGGGCGGGGTGGCCCCTCCACTTT. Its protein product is CASSLGWAGWPLHF.